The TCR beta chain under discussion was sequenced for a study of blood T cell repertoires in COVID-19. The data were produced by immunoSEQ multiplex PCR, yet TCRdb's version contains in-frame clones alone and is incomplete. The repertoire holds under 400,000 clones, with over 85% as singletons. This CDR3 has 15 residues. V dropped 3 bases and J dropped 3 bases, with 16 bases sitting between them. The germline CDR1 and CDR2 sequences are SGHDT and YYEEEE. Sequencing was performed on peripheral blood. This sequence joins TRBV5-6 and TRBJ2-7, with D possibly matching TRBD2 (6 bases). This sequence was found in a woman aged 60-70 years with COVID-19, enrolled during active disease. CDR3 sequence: CASSSVAGRSYEQYF. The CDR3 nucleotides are TGTGCCAGCAGCTCCGTGGCGGGAAGAAGCTACGAGCAGTACTTC.